The 30 T cell receptor beta chains below come from one sample, sequenced in a study of neurological immune-mediated disorders. TCRdb reanalysed the 5' RACE reads using MiXCR and keeps one entry per CDR3 protein. Counted here are roughly 100,000 distinct CDR3 sequences, 11% occurring once; the ten biggest clones make up around 3.3%. Time point defined: longitudinal time-point 3. Input material: PBMCs. These receptors were obtained from a female donor with HTLV-1-associated myelopathy (HAM/TSP).

This clonotype was picked up many times. V is TRBV5-1 and J is TRBJ2-7; D not certain. This CDR3 is built from 15 residues. In germline, CDR1 is SGHRS, CDR2 YFSETQ. V was cut by 0 bases and J by 2 bases, with 12 bases left in between. The CDR3 DNA follows: TGCGCCAGCAGCTTGGGTGACCAGATTACCTACGAGCAGTACTTC. Translation gives CASSLGDQITYEQYF.

There are many counts of this clonotype. The chain recombines TRBV20-1 with TRBJ2-3; a weak D match, TRBD2 (5 bases). V was trimmed by 3 bases and J by 1 base, leaving 14 bases between them. Germline V gives CDR1 DFQATT, CDR2 SNEGSKA (reference sequence). This CDR3 region has 15 residues. CDR3 residues: CSARRNLARTDTQYF. For the CDR3, the DNA is TGCAGTGCTAGGAGGAATCTAGCCCGCACAGATACGCAGTATTTT.

This clonotype was counted many times. This chain links TRBV19 with TRBJ2-1; 10 bases are shared with TRBD1. The CDR3 has 14 amino acids. After removal of 5 bases from V and 4 bases from J, the junction contained 2 bases not matched to a gene. CDR1 and CDR2 (germline): LNHDA, SQIVND (reference sequence). CDR3 in DNA: TGTGCCAGTAGTGAGGGACAGGGGTACAATGAGCAGTTCTTC. Translation gives CASSEGQGYNEQFF.

In its sample, this clonotype was seen many times. This chain joins TRBV28 and TRBJ1-2; TRBD1 might be the D (6 bases). Germline loops: CDR1 MDHEN, CDR2 SYDVKM. This CDR3 spans 15 amino acids. Trimming cost V 7 bases and J 2 bases, with 17 bases left between them. The CDR3 loop reads CASIGGTSSNYGYTF. In DNA form, the CDR3 reads TGTGCCAGCATAGGAGGGACATCTTCAAACTATGGCTACACCTTC.

This clonotype occurred many times. The chain employs TRBV12-3 or TRBV12-4 and TRBJ2-7; D unclear. Trimming left V 6 bases short and J 2 bases short, with 8 bases between. The CDR3 contains 12 residues. CDR3 bases: TGTGCCAGCAGGCTAAGGGCCTACGAGCAGTACTTC. Its protein product is CASRLRAYEQYF.

This clonotype was counted many times. The chain couples TRBV5-6 to TRBJ2-3; unclear D gene. Looked up from germline, CDR1 is SGHDT and CDR2 is YYEEEE. V gave up 5 bases and J gave up 3 bases, with 13 bases separating them. The CDR3 length is 14 residues. For the CDR3, the DNA is TGTGCCAGCAGTCTGGGGTTTGGTACAGATACGCAGTATTTT. Amino acid sequence: CASSLGFGTDTQYF.

This clonotype was picked up many times. The rearrangement joins TRBV20-1 to TRBJ2-1, with D possibly TRBD2 on 7 matching bases. Germline lookup yields CDR1 DFQATT and CDR2 SNEGSKA (reference sequence). The CDR3 contains 14 residues. V dropped 4 bases and J dropped 2 bases, with 12 bases sitting between them. The CDR3 reads CSAIVGGPYNEQFF. CDR3 nucleotide sequence: TGCAGTGCTATTGTGGGGGGGCCCTACAATGAGCAGTTCTTC.

The V gene is TRBV5-1, the J gene TRBJ2-7, with TRBD1 matching over 9 bases. V shed 5 bases and J 5 bases; nucleotides not matched to a gene: 11. Germline V lookup: CDR1 SGHRS, CDR2 YFSETQ. The CDR3 runs 15 residues. In DNA, the CDR3 is TGCGCCAGCAGAAGGACCGGGACAGGGTACAACGAGCAGTACTTC. This translates into CASRRTGTGYNEQYF.

There are many counts of this clonotype. The junction shows a germline mismatch at one end, possibly a read error. The rearrangement links TRBV15 to TRBJ2-3, with unresolved D. CDR1 and CDR2 from the germline V gene are LNHNV and YYDKDF (reference sequence). This CDR3 is built from 17 residues. CDR3 sequence reads: CATSREESGPQADTQYF. CDR3 DNA sequence: TGTGCTACCAGCAGAGAAGAATCCGGGCCACAAGCAGATACGCAGTATTTT.

This clonotype showed up many times. The CDR3 is CSARLQEFTEAFF. In DNA form, the CDR3 reads TGCAGTGCCCGATTACAGGAGTTTACTGAAGCTTTCTTT. The V call is TRBV20-1, the J call TRBJ1-1, with a tentative D call TRBD1 (5 bases). Trimming removed 6 bases from V and 5 bases from J, with 16 bases in between. This CDR3 has 13 residues. Germline-derived CDR1 and CDR2 are DFQATT and SNEGSKA (reference sequence).

This clonotype was seen only a few times. This chain links TRBV5-1 with TRBJ2-3; maybe TRBD1 (6 bases). The CDR3 has 14 residues. The germline V gene encodes CDR1 SGHRS and CDR2 YFSETQ. Trimming pared 3 bases from V and 6 bases from J, leaving 14 bases between. This CDR3 reads CASSWGPGEDTQYF. The CDR3 coding sequence is TGCGCCAGCAGCTGGGGGCCAGGGGAGGATACGCAGTATTTT.

This clonotype was observed many times. J is TRBJ2-7 and V is TRBV10-3; 7 nucleotides agree with TRBD1. The CDR3 runs 13 residues. CDR1 is ENHRY and CDR2 is SYGVKD in the germline V gene. V shed 9 bases and J 6 bases; nucleotides not matched to a gene: 11. CDR3 coding DNA: TGTGCCATTGGGGACAGTTTAATTGGCGAGCAGTACTTC. It encodes CAIGDSLIGEQYF.

The rearrangement uses TRBV6-5 and TRBJ1-1; no clear D. The CDR3 covers 13 residues. V was cut by 9 bases and J by 4 bases, with 15 bases left in between. CDR1 is MNHEY, CDR2 SVGAGI, per germline. The CDR3 protein is CASYMALGTEAFF. CDR3 DNA: TGTGCCAGTTACATGGCGTTGGGCACTGAAGCTTTCTTT.

Only a few counts were recorded for this clonotype. V and J are TRBV28 and TRBJ2-3, with 13 bases lining up with TRBD2. The CDR3 covers 17 residues. J lost 4 bases, V lost 5 bases, and 9 bases had no gene match. Germline V gene data show CDR1 as MDHEN and CDR2 as SYDVKM. The CDR3: CASSGTSGGAVSDTQYF. CDR3 bases: TGTGCCAGCAGTGGAACTAGCGGGGGGGCGGTCTCAGATACGCAGTATTTT.

The gene calls are TRBV20-1 and TRBJ2-3; the D is unclear. The length of the CDR3 is 13 residues. The germline gives CDR1 DFQATT, CDR2 SNEGSKA (reference sequence). V lost 5 bases, J lost 1 base, and 10 bases lay in between. The chain's CDR3 is CSARPPGTDTQYF. As DNA, the CDR3 is TGCAGTGCTCGTCCGCCGGGCACAGATACGCAGTATTTT.

This clonotype was observed many times. The chain joins TRBV4-2 to TRBJ2-7; a possible D gene is TRBD2 (6 bases). Germline CDR1 is LGHNA and CDR2 is YNFKEQ. Trimming pared 1 base from V and 2 bases from J, leaving 18 bases between. CDR3 length: 17 residues. The CDR3 is CASSQGGESGGTYEQYF. CDR3 in DNA: TGTGCCAGCAGCCAAGGGGGGGAATCGGGCGGAACCTACGAGCAGTACTTC.

This clonotype has at least ten counts. The chain is built from TRBV7-9 and TRBJ2-2, with 10 bases lining up with TRBD1. Per the germline V gene, CDR1 is SEHNR and CDR2 is FQNEAQ (reference sequence). This CDR3 has 17 residues. With 7 bases clipped from V and 4 bases from J, the junction kept 12 bases outside the gene matches. CDR3 DNA sequence: TGTGCCAGCAACCGGCTAAGGGACAGGGGTAGCACCGGGGAGCTGTTTTTT. Translated: CASNRLRDRGSTGELFF.

This clonotype was seen ten or more times. This sequence joins TRBV5-1 and TRBJ2-1; D is undetermined. Trimming left V 0 bases short and J 8 bases short, with 6 bases between. Per germline, CDR1 SGHRS and CDR2 YFSETQ. This CDR3 has 12 amino acids. In nucleotides, the CDR3 is TGCGCCAGCAGCTTGGTAATGGATGAGCAGTTCTTC. This gives the protein CASSLVMDEQFF.

This clonotype was counted at least ten times. The rearrangement links TRBV20-1 to TRBJ2-7; TRBD2 agrees at 10 bases. Looked up from germline, CDR1 is DFQATT and CDR2 is SNEGSKA (reference sequence). The CDR3 spans 12 residues. V trimming: 6 bases; J trimming: 3 bases; junction bases outside the gene matches: 2. CDR3 DNA: TGCAGTGCCAGGACTAGCGGCTACGAGCAGTACTTC. It is translated as CSARTSGYEQYF.

This sequence joins TRBV4-1 and TRBJ2-1; the D gene is possibly TRBD2 (5 bases). V was cut by 1 base and J by 4 bases, with 17 bases left in between. Germline-derived CDR1 and CDR2 are MGHRA and YSYEKL. The CDR3 consists of 17 residues. CDR3 amino acids: CASSQGERHLPYNEQFF. The CDR3 nucleotides read TGCGCCAGCAGCCAAGGGGAGAGACACCTCCCTTACAATGAGCAGTTCTTC.

This clonotype was recorded at least ten times. This sequence joins TRBV5-6 and TRBJ2-3; possibly TRBD2 for D (6 bases). V lost 7 bases and J lost 0, with 18 bases in between. Per germline, CDR1 SGHDT and CDR2 YYEEEE. The CDR3 runs to 16 residues. CDR3 sequence (DNA): TGTGCCAGCGGCGCCGGTCCGGGGACTAGCACAGATACGCAGTATTTT. Translating it yields CASGAGPGTSTDTQYF.

The chain is built from TRBV20-1 and TRBJ1-1; D is unclear. The CDR3 extends over 12 amino acids. Germline CDR1 DFQATT, CDR2 SNEGSKA (reference sequence). V dropped 3 bases and J dropped 5 bases, with 10 bases sitting between them. CDR3 sequence (DNA): TGCAGTGCTAGTGTGGGTGGGACTGAAGCTTTCTTT. It encodes CSASVGGTEAFF.

This clonotype came up many times. V is TRBV10-3 and J is TRBJ2-1; 10 nucleotides match TRBD2. Germline V CDR1 and CDR2: ENHRY, SYGVKD. J was trimmed by 5 bases and V by 7 bases; bases with no gene match: 5. This CDR3 is 14 amino acids long. CDR3 DNA: TGTGCCATCAATCGAGCGGGGGGGAACAATGAGCAGTTCTTC. Its protein is CAINRAGGNNEQFF.

This clonotype was found many times. This rearrangement joins TRBV24-1 to TRBJ1-5; the match to TRBD1 covers 8 bases. The germline V gene has CDR1 KGHDR and CDR2 SFDVKD. The CDR3 is made up of 14 amino acids. V trimming: 3 bases; J trimming: 7 bases; junction bases outside the gene matches: 4. CDR3 sequence reads: CATSDPGGGQPQHF. In DNA form, the CDR3 reads TGTGCCACCAGTGATCCAGGGGGCGGGCAGCCCCAGCATTTT.

This clonotype has a count of ten or more. This sequence joins TRBV20-1 and TRBJ2-7; D unclear. V gave up 4 bases and J gave up 3 bases, with 7 bases separating them. Germline V gene data show CDR1 as DFQATT and CDR2 as SNEGSKA (reference sequence). This CDR3 comprises 11 residues. The CDR3 DNA reads as TGCAGTGCTAAAGTCTTCTACGAGCAGTACTTC. It yields the protein CSAKVFYEQYF.

In its sample, this clonotype was seen many times. The J gene is TRBJ2-1, the V gene TRBV6-5; tentatively, D is TRBD1 or TRBD2 (5 bases each). The CDR3 loop spans 15 amino acids. Trimming cost V 0 bases and J 4 bases, with 10 bases left between them. Germline CDR1 reads MNHEY; CDR2 reads SVGAGI. The CDR3 sequence is CASSYSGEEYNEQFF. CDR3 DNA sequence: TGTGCCAGCAGTTACTCGGGGGAAGAATACAATGAGCAGTTCTTC.

The sample holds many counts of this clonotype. The chain employs TRBV20-1 and TRBJ2-7; D unclear. Germline CDR1 and CDR2: DFQATT and SNEGSKA (reference sequence). Trimming cost V 1 base and J 0 bases, with 4 bases left between them. This CDR3 has 12 residues. CDR3 loop: CSARGSSYEQYF. CDR3 bases: TGCAGTGCTAGAGGCAGCTCCTACGAGCAGTACTTC.

This clonotype was picked up many times. This chain uses TRBV29-1 with TRBJ2-3; D call uncertain. Germline lookup yields CDR1 SQVTM and CDR2 ANQGSEA. CDR3 length equals 11 residues. V lost 7 bases, J lost 6 bases, and 11 bases lay in between. CDR3 sequence: CSARPHDTQYF. DNA for the CDR3: TGCAGCGCACGACCTCACGATACGCAGTATTTT.

This clonotype has a count of ten or more. This rearrangement joins TRBV5-1 to TRBJ2-7, with D unresolved. CDR1 is SGHRS, CDR2 YFSETQ, per germline. The CDR3 has 14 residues. V dropped 0 bases and J dropped 1 base, with 8 bases sitting between them. The CDR3 nucleotides are TGCGCCAGCAGCTTGGGTTCGCTATCCTACGAGCAGTACTTC. Its translation is CASSLGSLSYEQYF.

This clonotype has a count of ten or more. The chain combines TRBV6-6 with TRBJ1-3; D is possibly TRBD1 (5 bases). The CDR3 consists of 14 residues. V was shortened by 7 bases and J by 8 bases, with 18 bases between the two germline ends. Per germline, CDR1 MNHNY and CDR2 SVGAGI (reference sequence). The CDR3 reads CASTKVGGGYTIYF. The CDR3, as DNA: TGTGCCAGCACCAAAGTGGGGGGGGGTTACACCATATATTTT.